One and the same sample provided the 32 T cell receptor beta chains below, sequenced in a study of post-analysis software for immune sequencing data. Study results and limitations: Elevated frequency relative to controls characterized 4 or 5 TRBV segments in patients, TRBV5-6, TRBV5-1 and TRBV20-1 among them.

These TCRs are of unknown antigen specificity. Unique molecular identifiers were present in the TCR beta cDNA libraries. TCRdb recomputed calls from the PCR reads with MiXCR, one row per CDR3 protein. The table shows 800,000 to 950,000 distinct CDR3 sequences, with about 57% occurring only once. Sequences were obtained from blood. These receptor sequences come from a girl aged 10-17 years with multiple sclerosis.

The chain employs TRBV7-2 and TRBJ2-4; 9 bases agree with TRBD1. The end of the DNA fits TRBJ2-7 better, so the J call may be wrong. Germline loops: CDR1 SGHTA, CDR2 FQGNSA. CDR3 size: 14 residues. The CDR3 coding sequence is TGTGCCAGCAGCATCTGGACAGGGGATGCCGAGCAGTACTTC. Translating gives CASSIWTGDAEQYF.

This clonotype was picked up a small number of times. This rearrangement joins TRBV14 to TRBJ2-1; no firm D call. This CDR3 has 12 residues. Between the trimmed V and J ends, which lost 7 bases and 5 bases, there was a span of 9 bases. Per germline, CDR1 SGHDN and CDR2 FVKESK. CDR3 loop: CASKDQNNEQFF. CDR3 DNA sequence: TGTGCCAGCAAAGACCAAAACAATGAGCAGTTCTTC.

The chain couples TRBV6-4 to TRBJ2-3, with a possible D match to TRBD2 (5 bases). The CDR3 has 13 amino acids. The germline CDR1 and CDR2 sequences are MRHNA and SNTAGT. Trimming pared 6 bases from V and 2 bases from J, leaving 9 bases between. CDR3 in amino acids: CASSPTNTDTQYF. The CDR3 DNA is TGTGCCAGCAGCCCGACTAACACAGATACGCAGTATTTT.

V usage is TRBV29-1 and J usage is TRBJ2-7; 7 bases are shared with TRBD2. From germline, CDR1 is SQVTM and CDR2 ANQGSEA. After removal of 8 bases from V and 4 bases from J, the junction contained 8 bases not matched to a gene. The length of the CDR3 is 12 residues. The CDR3 protein is CSLKTSPYEQYF. The CDR3 nucleotides are TGCAGCTTGAAGACTAGCCCATACGAGCAGTACTTC.

CDR3 nucleotide sequence: TGTGCCAGCAGTTCCTCGGGGTTAGCGGGGTACTCCTACGAGCAGTACTTC. Its protein product is CASSSSGLAGYSYEQYF. This chain joins TRBV12-3 or TRBV12-4 and TRBJ2-7, with 8 bases identical to TRBD2. V shed 4 bases, J shed 0 bases, and the junction held 11 bases outside the gene matches. This CDR3 spans 17 amino acids.

This sequence joins TRBV20-1 and TRBJ2-1; D is tentatively TRBD1 or TRBD2 (5 bases each). V was clipped by 1 base and J by 3 bases, with 13 bases between them. The CDR3 is made up of 15 amino acids. Per the germline V gene, CDR1 is DFQATT and CDR2 is SNEGSKA (reference sequence). The CDR3 loop reads CSARGDHQNYNEQFF. CDR3 nucleotides: TGCAGTGCTAGAGGGGACCACCAGAACTACAATGAGCAGTTCTTC.

Only a few counts were recorded for this clonotype. The rearrangement joins TRBV29-1 to TRBJ2-7; D gene ambiguous. This CDR3 has 12 amino acids. Trimming removed 4 bases at V and 5 bases at J, with 12 bases between. CDR1 and CDR2 from the germline V gene are SQVTM and ANQGSEA. For the CDR3, the DNA is TGCAGCGTTGTCGGGCTGAAAGACGAGCAGTACTTC. It codes for CSVVGLKDEQYF.

This clonotype was seen only a few times. The genes are TRBV5-1 and TRBJ2-5; the D gene is possibly TRBD2 (6 bases). The CDR3 runs 13 residues. Germline V gives CDR1 SGHRS, CDR2 YFSETQ. Trimming pared 4 bases from V and 5 bases from J, leaving 12 bases between. The CDR3 is CASSPAGGETQYF. In nucleotides, the CDR3 is TGCGCCAGCAGCCCAGCGGGTGGGGAGACCCAGTACTTC.

The chain couples TRBV18 to TRBJ1-2; 7 bases are shared with TRBD1. V shed 0 bases, J shed 2 bases, and the junction held 3 bases outside the gene matches. CDR3 length: 15 amino acids. Germline values: CDR1 KGHSH, CDR2 LQKENI. The CDR3 bases are TGTGCCAGCTCACCACCGATGGGACAGAACTATGGCTACACCTTC. The encoded protein is CASSPPMGQNYGYTF.

The chain joins TRBV20-1 to TRBJ1-4; tentative D call: TRBD1 (5 bases). The CDR3 extends over 16 amino acids. Germline CDR1 and CDR2: DFQATT and SNEGSKA (reference sequence). The ends were cut back, 0 bases at V and 8 bases at J, with 19 bases in the middle. CDR3 sequence reads: CSARDRDSQLWEKLFF. CDR3 nucleotides: TGCAGTGCTAGAGATCGAGACAGCCAATTGTGGGAAAAACTGTTTTTT.

There are a few counts of this clonotype. This chain links TRBV9 with TRBJ2-7; 7 bases are a match to TRBD2. Germline-derived CDR1 and CDR2 are SGDLS and YYNGEE. CDR3 length equals 14 residues. V dropped 4 bases and J dropped 1; count of bases not matched to a gene: 5. The CDR3 sequence: CASSRPGLSYEQYF. Here the CDR3 DNA reads TGTGCCAGCAGCAGACCGGGACTATCCTACGAGCAGTACTTC.

This chain joins TRBV29-1 and TRBJ2-1; D is unresolved. Trimming pared 6 bases from V and 6 bases from J, leaving 9 bases between. The CDR3 has 11 amino acids. Germline loops: CDR1 SQVTM, CDR2 ANQGSEA. The CDR3 reads CSVGVPNEQFF. The CDR3 DNA reads as TGCAGCGTCGGAGTACCCAATGAGCAGTTCTTC.

This clonotype was detected a few times. The chain carries TRBV12-3 or TRBV12-4 and TRBJ2-3; D perhaps matches TRBD2 (5 bases). The CDR3 is made up of 14 amino acids. Trimming removed 8 bases from V and 7 bases from J, with 19 bases in between. CDR3 nucleotide sequence: TGTGCCAGCCGGGGAACGTCCGTAGGTCATACGCAGTATTTT. It translates to CASRGTSVGHTQYF.

This clonotype showed up just a few times. This sequence joins TRBV5-1 and TRBJ2-5; 8 bases match TRBD2. The tail of the sequence fits TRBJ2-7 better, so the J call may be wrong. This CDR3 has 15 residues. CDR1 and CDR2 (germline): SGHRS, YFSETQ. CDR3: CASSPGGGASYEQYF. CDR3 bases: TGCGCCAGCAGTCCGGGGGGGGGCGCGTCCTACGAGCAGTACTTC.

The chain combines TRBV6-6 with TRBJ1-5; 8 bases fit TRBD1. The junction had 11 bases not matched to a gene; V was cut back by 0 bases and J by 7 bases. Germline V gives CDR1 MNHNY, CDR2 SVGAGI (reference sequence). The CDR3 runs to 17 residues. The CDR3 region has the DNA TGTGCCAGCAGTTACTCGGCCGGACAGGGAAGAGGACAGCCCCAGCATTTT. Translation gives CASSYSAGQGRGQPQHF.

This rearrangement joins TRBV20-1 to TRBJ1-2, with 8 bases identical to TRBD1. Trimming at V came to 6 bases and at J to 5 bases, leaving 14 bases not matched to a gene. The CDR3 has 15 amino acids. CDR1 DFQATT and CDR2 SNEGSKA come from the germline V gene (reference sequence). The CDR3 DNA is TGCAGTGCAGACGAATTCGCAGGGGGCTGGTATGGCTACACCTTC. Its protein is CSADEFAGGWYGYTF.

This clonotype occurred a few times. This chain uses TRBV12-3 or TRBV12-4 with TRBJ2-5; possible D gene TRBD2, 5 bases. Trimming removed 3 bases from V and 7 bases from J, with 12 bases in between. The CDR3 covers 13 residues. CDR3: CASSFGAGRTQYF. The DNA of the CDR3 is TGTGCCAGCAGTTTCGGCGCGGGCAGGACCCAGTACTTC.

The CDR3 DNA reads as TGCAGCGTTGAAGGCGGTCTTAATCAGCCCCAGCATTTT. Translated: CSVEGGLNQPQHF. V and J are TRBV29-1 and TRBJ1-5; no firm D call. The CDR3 has 13 residues. Per germline, CDR1 SQVTM and CDR2 ANQGSEA. Trimming took off 1 base at V and 4 bases at J, with 8 bases between the two ends.

The CDR3 here is CSAAGSGSWNEQFF. The CDR3 DNA is TGCAGTGCCGCTGGTAGCGGGAGTTGGAATGAGCAGTTCTTC. V is TRBV20-1 and J is TRBJ2-1; 9 bases map to TRBD2. Germline V gene sequence: CDR1 DFQATT, CDR2 SNEGSKA (reference sequence). The CDR3 contains 14 residues. V shed 6 bases and J 7 bases; nucleotides not matched to a gene: 10.

V and J are TRBV20-1 and TRBJ2-3, with unresolved D. V was shortened by 5 bases and J by 2 bases, with 11 bases between the two germline ends. Germline V gene sequence: CDR1 DFQATT, CDR2 SNEGSKA (reference sequence). CDR3 length: 13 amino acids. CDR3 loop: CSAPRAATDTQYF. In nucleotides, the CDR3 is TGCAGTGCTCCCCGGGCAGCCACAGATACGCAGTATTTT.

In this sample, this clonotype turned up a few times. The CDR3 loop is CASSSYGTSTYEQYF. The CDR3 nucleotides are TGTGCCAGCAGTTCATACGGGACTAGCACCTACGAGCAGTACTTC. V gene TRBV6-5 combines with J gene TRBJ2-7; 9 positions agree with TRBD2. Germline trimming cut 4 bases from V and 2 bases from J; bases unmatched to any gene: 6. Germline V gives CDR1 MNHEY, CDR2 SVGAGI. The CDR3 spans 15 residues.

This clonotype has just one count. The missing conserved phenylalanine or tryptophan at the end of this CDR3 makes a read error likely. DNA for the CDR3: TGTGCCAGCAGTTACGAGCCTCCCTCGGGAGGCCGTCCCCATGAGCAGTTCGTC. This gives the protein CASSYEPPSGGRPHEQFV. This rearrangement joins TRBV6-6 to TRBJ2-1; TRBD2 aligns across 7 bases. CDR3 size: 18 residues. V gave up 2 bases and J gave up 8 bases; unmatched junction bases: 18. CDR1 and CDR2 from the germline V gene are MNHNY and SVGAGI (reference sequence).

V and J are TRBV7-3 and TRBJ2-3; D perhaps matches TRBD2 (5 bases). CDR1 is SGHTA, CDR2 FQGTGA, per germline. Trimming pared 4 bases from V and 1 base from J, leaving 9 bases between. The CDR3 covers 14 residues. In DNA form, the CDR3 reads TGTGCCAGCAGCTGCGGGCGGGGCACAGATACGCAGTATTTT. Residues: CASSCGRGTDTQYF.

This chain's CDR3 is CSSGTLQTYEQYF. The CDR3 DNA reads as TGCAGTTCCGGGACATTACAAACCTACGAGCAGTACTTC. This chain joins TRBV20-1 and TRBJ2-5, with D perhaps matching TRBD1 (6 bases). The DNA end favors TRBJ2-7, so the J call may be wrong. The CDR3 covers 13 residues. Germline-derived CDR1 and CDR2 are DFQATT and SNEGSKA (reference sequence).

In DNA, the CDR3 is TGTGCCTGGAGTGTGAGCACTGAAGCTTTCTTT. As protein: CAWSVSTEAFF. The chain uses TRBV30 and TRBJ1-1, with D uncertain. The CDR3 has 11 amino acids. Germline V gene sequence: CDR1 GTSNPN, CDR2 SVGIG (reference sequence). The germline V and J ends were trimmed by 0 bases and 4 bases, with 3 bases remaining between them.

The rearrangement links TRBV29-1 to TRBJ2-1, with TRBD2 matching 8 bases. This CDR3 spans 14 amino acids. Germline CDR1 reads SQVTM; CDR2 reads ANQGSEA. Germline trimming cut 3 bases from V and 9 bases from J; bases unmatched to any gene: 10. CDR3 amino acids: CSVDERGQGIEQFF. CDR3 sequence (DNA): TGCAGCGTTGACGAGCGGGGGCAAGGTATTGAGCAGTTCTTC.

This clonotype turned up a few times. The rearrangement joins TRBV11-2 to TRBJ2-2; D unclear. Germline values: CDR1 SGHAT, CDR2 FQNNGV. The CDR3 runs 13 residues. V lost 2 bases, J lost 1 base, and 2 bases lay in between. CDR3 sequence reads: CASSLQNTGELFF. The CDR3 DNA reads as TGTGCCAGCAGCTTACAGAACACCGGGGAGCTGTTTTTT.

CDR3 nucleotide sequence: TGTGCCAGCAGCTTGGGACCAGGCGTCACTGAAGCTTTCTTT. Amino acids: CASSLGPGVTEAFF. The chain joins TRBV7-9 to TRBJ1-1, with D maybe TRBD1 (5 bases). Germline CDR1 SEHNR, CDR2 FQNEAQ (reference sequence). The CDR3 sequence is 14 residues long. V gave up 3 bases and J gave up 4 bases, with 12 bases separating them.

The J gene is TRBJ1-2, the V gene TRBV2, with 9 bases aligning to TRBD1. The CDR3 is made up of 14 amino acids. CDR1 is SNHLY, CDR2 FYNNEI, per germline. Unmatched junction bases numbered 7, after V lost 6 bases and J lost 5 bases. CDR3 nucleotide sequence: TGTGCCAGCAGATCGGGACAGGGAAGTTATGGCTACACCTTC. Protein sequence: CASRSGQGSYGYTF.

This clonotype has more than one count but fewer than ten. V usage is TRBV7-9 and J usage is TRBJ2-3; either TRBD1 or TRBD2 may supply D (5 bases each). Germline CDR1 reads SEHNR; CDR2 reads FQNEAQ (reference sequence). CDR3 length: 14 residues. V was shortened by 8 bases and J by 0 bases, with 12 bases between the two germline ends. The CDR3, as DNA: TGTGCCAGCCTTCTGGGACGGAGCACAGATACGCAGTATTTT. Translated: CASLLGRSTDTQYF.

The V and J genes are TRBV5-5 and TRBJ2-1; the D gene is possibly TRBD1 (5 bases). The J call is in doubt because the DNA end fits TRBJ2-7 better. The CDR3 totals 15 residues. CDR1 SGHKS and CDR2 YYEKEE come from the germline V gene (reference sequence). The CDR3 spells CASSSRAGRAYEQYF. In DNA, the CDR3 is TGTGCCAGCAGCTCGAGAGCTGGCAGGGCTTACGAGCAGTACTTC.

This clonotype was seen once. The chain uses TRBV20-1 and TRBJ2-4, with TRBD1 matching 7 bases. There are 15 residues in the CDR3. Germline V gene data show CDR1 as DFQATT and CDR2 as SNEGSKA (reference sequence). The V segment lost 0 bases and the J segment 3 bases; nucleotides outside the gene matches: 5. CDR3 nucleotides: TGCAGTGCTAGAGATCGACAGGGTGTCAAAAACATTCAGTACTTC. It translates to CSARDRQGVKNIQYF.